Described below is a single T cell receptor beta chain sequence and its context. Antigen specificity is unknown. Genomic DNA constituted the template upon which TCR beta VDJ and CDR3 profiling was performed. From the reads, TCRdb called clonotypes with MiXCR, one entry per CDR3 protein. The sample contains 300,000 or so distinct CDR3 sequences, 50% to 65% of which appear only once. The CDR3 has 14 residues. Germline lookup yields CDR1 DFQATT and CDR2 SNEGSKA (reference sequence). The V end was cut by 1 base, the J end by 5 bases, with 13 bases between. The data were taken from a study of CD8+CD57+ T cells in acquired aplastic anemia. Across the whole study: The DNA of sorted CD4+ and CD8+ cells averaged approximately 3.3 ug. General study findings and limits: Comparison of patients with controls identified around 30 shared CD8+ CDR3 sequences.

Sequencing was done on patients that had shown CD8+CD57+ cell expansion by flow cytometry. The patients all had a severe acquired aplastic anemia diagnosis. Sequencing was done on a sample of sorted CD4+, CD8+, or CD8+CD57+ T cells (not recorded which) from PBMCs. The sequence derives from a human donor with aplastic anemia. The chain has TRBV20-1 and TRBJ2-3, with D possibly being TRBD2 (5 bases). CDR3 amino acids: CSARAGPAGDTQYF. The DNA of the CDR3 is TGCAGTGCTAGAGCGGGTCCGGCGGGAGATACGCAGTATTTT.